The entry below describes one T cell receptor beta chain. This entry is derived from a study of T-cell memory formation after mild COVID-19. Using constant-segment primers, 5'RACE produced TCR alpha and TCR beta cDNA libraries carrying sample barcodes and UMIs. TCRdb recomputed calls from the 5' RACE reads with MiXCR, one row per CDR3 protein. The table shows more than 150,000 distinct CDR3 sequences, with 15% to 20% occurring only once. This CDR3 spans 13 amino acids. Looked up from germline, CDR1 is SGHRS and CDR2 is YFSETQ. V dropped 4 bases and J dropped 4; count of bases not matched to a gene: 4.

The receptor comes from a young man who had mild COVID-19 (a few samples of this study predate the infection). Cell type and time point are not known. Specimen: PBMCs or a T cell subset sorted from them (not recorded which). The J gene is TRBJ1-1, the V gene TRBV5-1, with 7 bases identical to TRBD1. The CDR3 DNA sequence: TGCGCCAGCAGCAGGGGGCTTAGCACTGAAGCTTTCTTT. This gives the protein CASSRGLSTEAFF.